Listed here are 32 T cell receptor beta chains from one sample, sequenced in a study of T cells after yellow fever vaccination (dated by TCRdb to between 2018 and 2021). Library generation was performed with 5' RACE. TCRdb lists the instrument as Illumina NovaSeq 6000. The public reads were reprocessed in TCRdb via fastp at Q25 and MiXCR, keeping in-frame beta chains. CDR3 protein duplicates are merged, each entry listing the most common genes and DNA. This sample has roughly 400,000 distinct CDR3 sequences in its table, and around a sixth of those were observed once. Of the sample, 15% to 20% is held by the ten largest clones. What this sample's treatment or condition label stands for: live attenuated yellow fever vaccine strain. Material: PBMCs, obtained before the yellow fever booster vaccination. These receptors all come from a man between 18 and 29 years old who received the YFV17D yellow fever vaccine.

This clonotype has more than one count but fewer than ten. The CDR3 nucleotides read TGTGCCAGCAGTTCCATTTTAGCGGGGGGATACAATGAGCAGTTCTTC. Its protein product is CASSSILAGGYNEQFF. The genes are TRBV27 and TRBJ2-1, with TRBD2 matching 10 bases. V gave up 4 bases and J gave up 4 bases; unmatched junction bases: 7. The CDR3 runs to 16 residues. Germline CDR1 is MNHEY and CDR2 is SMNVEV (reference sequence).

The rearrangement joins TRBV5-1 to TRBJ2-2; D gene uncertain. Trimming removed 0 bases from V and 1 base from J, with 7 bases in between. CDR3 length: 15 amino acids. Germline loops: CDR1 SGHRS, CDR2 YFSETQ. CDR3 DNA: TGCGCCAGCAGCTTGGACCAGTTGAACACCGGGGAGCTGTTTTTT. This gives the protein CASSLDQLNTGELFF. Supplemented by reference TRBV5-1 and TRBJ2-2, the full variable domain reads KAGVTQTPRYLIKTRGQQVTLSCSPISGHRSVSWYQQTPGQGLQFLFEYFSETQRNKGNFPGRFSGRQFSNSRSEMNVSTLELGDSALYLCASSLDQLNTGELFFGEGSRLTVL.

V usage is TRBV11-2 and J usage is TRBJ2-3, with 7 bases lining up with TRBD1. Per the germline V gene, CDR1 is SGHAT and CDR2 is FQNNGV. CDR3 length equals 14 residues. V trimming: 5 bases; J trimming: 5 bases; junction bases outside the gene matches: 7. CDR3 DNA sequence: TGTGCCAGCAGCCTCGACAGGGAACTAGATACGCAGTATTTT. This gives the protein CASSLDRELDTQYF. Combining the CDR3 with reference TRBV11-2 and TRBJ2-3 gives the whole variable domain EAGVAQSPRYKIIEKRQSVAFWCNPISGHATLYWYQQILGQGPKLLIQFQNNGVVDDSQLPKDRFSAERLKGVDSTLKIQPAKLEDSAVYLCASSLDRELDTQYFGPGTRLTVL.

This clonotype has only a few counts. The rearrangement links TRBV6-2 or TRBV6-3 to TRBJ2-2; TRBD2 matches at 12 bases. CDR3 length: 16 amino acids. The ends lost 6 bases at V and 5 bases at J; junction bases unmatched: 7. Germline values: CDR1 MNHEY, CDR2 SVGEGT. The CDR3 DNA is TGTGCCAGCAGACTCGAGACTAGCGGGGGAACCGGGGAGCTGTTTTTT. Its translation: CASRLETSGGTGELFF.

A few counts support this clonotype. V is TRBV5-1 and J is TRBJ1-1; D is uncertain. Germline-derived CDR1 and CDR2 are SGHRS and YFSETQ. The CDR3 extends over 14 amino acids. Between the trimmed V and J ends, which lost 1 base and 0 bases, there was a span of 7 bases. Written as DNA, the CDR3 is TGCGCCAGCAGCTTGCGGCAGATGAACACTGAAGCTTTCTTT. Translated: CASSLRQMNTEAFF.

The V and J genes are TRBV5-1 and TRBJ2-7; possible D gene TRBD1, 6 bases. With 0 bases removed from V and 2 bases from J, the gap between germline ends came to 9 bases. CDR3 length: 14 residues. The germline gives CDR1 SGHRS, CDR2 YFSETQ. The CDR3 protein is CASSLAGQTYEQYF. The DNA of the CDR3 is TGCGCCAGCAGCTTGGCCGGACAGACCTACGAGCAGTACTTC.

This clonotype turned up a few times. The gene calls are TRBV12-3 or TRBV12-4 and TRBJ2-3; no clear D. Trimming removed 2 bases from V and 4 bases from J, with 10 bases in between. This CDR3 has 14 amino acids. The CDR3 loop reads CASSLNGVADTQYF. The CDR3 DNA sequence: TGTGCCAGCAGTTTAAACGGAGTGGCAGATACGCAGTATTTT.

DNA for the CDR3: TGTGCCAGCAGCTGGACAGGGGCCCGCGAGCAGTACTTC. As protein: CASSWTGAREQYF. J is TRBJ2-7 and V is TRBV7-2; 9 nucleotides align to TRBD1. V was clipped by 4 bases and J by 6 bases; unmatched bases: 4. This CDR3 spans 13 amino acids. Germline values: CDR1 SGHTA, CDR2 FQGNSA. Drawing the rest from reference TRBV7-2 and TRBJ2-7, the complete variable domain is GAGVSQSPSNKVTEKGKDVELRCDPISGHTALYWYRQSLGQGLEFLIYFQGNSAPDKSGLPSDRFSAERTGGSVSTLTIQRTQQEDSAVYLCASSWTGAREQYFGPGTRLTVT.

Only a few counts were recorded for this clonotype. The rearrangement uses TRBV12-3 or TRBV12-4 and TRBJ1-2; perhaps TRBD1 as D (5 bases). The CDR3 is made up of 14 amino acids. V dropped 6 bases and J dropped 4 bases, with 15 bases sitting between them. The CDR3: CASSPGGGVYGYTF. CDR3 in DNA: TGTGCCAGCAGCCCGGGTGGGGGGGTCTATGGCTACACCTTC.

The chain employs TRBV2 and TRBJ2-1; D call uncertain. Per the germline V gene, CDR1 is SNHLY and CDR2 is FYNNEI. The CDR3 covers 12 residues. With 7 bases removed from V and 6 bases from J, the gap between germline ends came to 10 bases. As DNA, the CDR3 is TGTGCCAGCATGGGTAGGTTCAATGAGCAGTTCTTC. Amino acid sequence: CASMGRFNEQFF. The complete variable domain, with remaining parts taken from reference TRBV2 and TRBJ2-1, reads EPEVTQTPSHQVTQMGQEVILRCVPISNHLYFYWYRQILGQKVEFLVSFYNNEISEKSEIFDDQFSVERPDGSNFTLKIRSTKLEDSAMYFCASMGRFNEQFFGPGTRLTVL.

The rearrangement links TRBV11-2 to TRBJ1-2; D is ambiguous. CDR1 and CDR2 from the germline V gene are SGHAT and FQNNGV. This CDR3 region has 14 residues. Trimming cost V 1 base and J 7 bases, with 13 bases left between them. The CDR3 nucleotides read TGTGCCAGCAGCTTAGGTCCGGGCCCCATTGGCTACACCTTC. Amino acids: CASSLGPGPIGYTF.

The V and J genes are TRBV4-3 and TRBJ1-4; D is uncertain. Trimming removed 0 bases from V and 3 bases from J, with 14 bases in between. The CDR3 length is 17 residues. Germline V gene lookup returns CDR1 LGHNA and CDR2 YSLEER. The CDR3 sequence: CASSQDYGGGPNEKLFF. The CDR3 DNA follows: TGCGCCAGCAGCCAAGATTATGGAGGTGGACCTAATGAAAAACTGTTTTTT.

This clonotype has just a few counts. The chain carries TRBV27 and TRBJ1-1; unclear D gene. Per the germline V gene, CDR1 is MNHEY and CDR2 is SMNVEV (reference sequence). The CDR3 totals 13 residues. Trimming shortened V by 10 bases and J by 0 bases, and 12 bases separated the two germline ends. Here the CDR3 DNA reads TGTGCCACCGCGGCCGTTTTGAACACTGAAGCTTTCTTT. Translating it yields CATAAVLNTEAFF.

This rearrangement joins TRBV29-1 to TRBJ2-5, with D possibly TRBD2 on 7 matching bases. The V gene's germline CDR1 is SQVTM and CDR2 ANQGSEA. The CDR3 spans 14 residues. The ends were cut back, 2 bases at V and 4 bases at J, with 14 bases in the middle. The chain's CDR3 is CSVEWAGEGETQYF. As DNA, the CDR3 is TGCAGCGTTGAATGGGCAGGGGAGGGAGAGACCCAGTACTTC.

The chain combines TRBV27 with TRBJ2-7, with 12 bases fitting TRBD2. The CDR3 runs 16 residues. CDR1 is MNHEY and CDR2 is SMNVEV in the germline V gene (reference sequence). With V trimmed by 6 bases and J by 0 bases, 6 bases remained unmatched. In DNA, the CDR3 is TGTGCCAGCAGCTGCGGACTAGCGGGGAGCTCCTACGAGCAGTACGTC. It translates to CASSCGLAGSSYEQYV.

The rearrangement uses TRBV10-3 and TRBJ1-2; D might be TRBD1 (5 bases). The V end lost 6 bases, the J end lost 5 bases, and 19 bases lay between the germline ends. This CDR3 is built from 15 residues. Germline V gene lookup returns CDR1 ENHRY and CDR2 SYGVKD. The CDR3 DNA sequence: TGTGCCATCAGACCGGGACTTGAGACACGATATGGCTACACCTTC. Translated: CAIRPGLETRYGYTF.

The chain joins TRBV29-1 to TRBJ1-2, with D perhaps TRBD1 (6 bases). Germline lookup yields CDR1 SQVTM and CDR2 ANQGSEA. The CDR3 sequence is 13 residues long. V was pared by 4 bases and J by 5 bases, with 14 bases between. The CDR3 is CSVAVGGGYGYTF. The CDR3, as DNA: TGCAGCGTTGCGGTCGGGGGCGGATATGGCTACACCTTC.

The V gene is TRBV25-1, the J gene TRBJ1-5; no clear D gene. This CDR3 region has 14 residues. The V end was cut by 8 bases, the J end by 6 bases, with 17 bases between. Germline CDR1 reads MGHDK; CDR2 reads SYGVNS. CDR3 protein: CASQDTNTAQPQHF. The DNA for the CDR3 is TGTGCCAGCCAAGACACCAACACCGCTCAGCCCCAGCATTTT.

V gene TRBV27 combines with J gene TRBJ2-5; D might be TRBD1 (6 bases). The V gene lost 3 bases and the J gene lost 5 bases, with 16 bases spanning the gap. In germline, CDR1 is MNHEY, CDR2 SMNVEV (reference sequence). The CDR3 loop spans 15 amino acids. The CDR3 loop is CASSFTGQFSETQYF. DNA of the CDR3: TGTGCCAGCAGTTTTACAGGACAGTTTTCGGAGACCCAGTACTTC.

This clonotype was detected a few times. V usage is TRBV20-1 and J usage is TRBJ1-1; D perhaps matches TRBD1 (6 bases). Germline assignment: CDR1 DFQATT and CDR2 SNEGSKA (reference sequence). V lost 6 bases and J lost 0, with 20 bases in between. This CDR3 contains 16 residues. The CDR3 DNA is TGCAGTGCCCTCGGGGACAACCCATTTATGAACACTGAAGCTTTCTTT. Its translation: CSALGDNPFMNTEAFF.

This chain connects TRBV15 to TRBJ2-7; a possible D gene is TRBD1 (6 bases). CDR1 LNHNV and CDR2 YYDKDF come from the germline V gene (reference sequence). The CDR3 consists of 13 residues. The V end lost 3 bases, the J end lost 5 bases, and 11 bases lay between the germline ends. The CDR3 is CATSRDSPHEQYF. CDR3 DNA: TGTGCCACCAGCAGGGACAGTCCCCACGAGCAGTACTTC.

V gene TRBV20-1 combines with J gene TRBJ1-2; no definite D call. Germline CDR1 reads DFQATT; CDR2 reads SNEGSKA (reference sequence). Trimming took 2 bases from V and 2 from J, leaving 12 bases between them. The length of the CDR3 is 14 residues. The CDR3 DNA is TGCAGTGCTAGAACTTGGGTCGGCAACTATGGCTACACCTTC. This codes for CSARTWVGNYGYTF.

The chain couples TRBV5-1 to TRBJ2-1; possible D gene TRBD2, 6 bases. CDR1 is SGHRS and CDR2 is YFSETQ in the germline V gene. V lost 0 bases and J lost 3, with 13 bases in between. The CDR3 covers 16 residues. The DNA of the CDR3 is TGCGCCAGCAGCTTGGGTGCCGGGACTCACTACAATGAGCAGTTCTTC. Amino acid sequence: CASSLGAGTHYNEQFF.

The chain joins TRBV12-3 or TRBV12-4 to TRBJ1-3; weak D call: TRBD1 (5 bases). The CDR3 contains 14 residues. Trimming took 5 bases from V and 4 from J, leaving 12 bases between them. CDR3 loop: CASSGWDGGNTIYF. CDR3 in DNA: TGTGCCAGCAGTGGTTGGGACGGAGGAAACACCATATATTTT.

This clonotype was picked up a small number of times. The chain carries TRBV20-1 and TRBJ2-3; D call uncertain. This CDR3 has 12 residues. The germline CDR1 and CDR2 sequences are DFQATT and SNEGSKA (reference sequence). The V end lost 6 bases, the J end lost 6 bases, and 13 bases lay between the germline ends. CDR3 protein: CSAAARGDTQYF. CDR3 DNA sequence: TGCAGTGCGGCGGCCCGTGGCGATACGCAGTATTTT.

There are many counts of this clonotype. In nucleotides, the CDR3 is TGTGCCAGCAGTTTAACAGGGGGGGACACTGAAGCTTTCTTT. Amino acids: CASSLTGGDTEAFF. V usage is TRBV28 and J usage is TRBJ1-1; 8 nucleotides line up with TRBD1. The CDR3 runs 14 residues. Germline-derived CDR1 and CDR2 are MDHEN and SYDVKM. The V gene end was trimmed by 2 bases and the J gene end by 3 bases; junction bases not matched to a gene: 2.

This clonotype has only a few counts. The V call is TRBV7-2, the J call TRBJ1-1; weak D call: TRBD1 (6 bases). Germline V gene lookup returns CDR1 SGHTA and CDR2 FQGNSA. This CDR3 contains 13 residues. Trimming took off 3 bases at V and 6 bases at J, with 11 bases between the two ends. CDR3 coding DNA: TGTGCCAGCAGCTTTGCCCGACAGGCTGAAGCTTTCTTT. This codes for CASSFARQAEAFF. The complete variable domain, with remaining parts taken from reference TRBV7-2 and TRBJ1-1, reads GAGVSQSPSNKVTEKGKDVELRCDPISGHTALYWYRQSLGQGLEFLIYFQGNSAPDKSGLPSDRFSAERTGGSVSTLTIQRTQQEDSAVYLCASSFARQAEAFFGQGTRLTVV.

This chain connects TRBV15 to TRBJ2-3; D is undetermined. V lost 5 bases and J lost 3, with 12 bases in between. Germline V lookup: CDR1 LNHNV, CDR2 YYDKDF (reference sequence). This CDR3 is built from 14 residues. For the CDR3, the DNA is TGTGCCACCAGCCGGTCCCTTTTGACAGATACGCAGTATTTT. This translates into CATSRSLLTDTQYF.

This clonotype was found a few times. The CDR3 is CATRSAQPYEQYV. CDR3 DNA: TGTGCCACCCGTAGCGCACAGCCCTACGAGCAGTACGTC. This chain joins TRBV6-6 and TRBJ2-7; D may be TRBD2 (5 bases). Trimming shortened V by 10 bases and J by 2 bases, and 15 bases separated the two germline ends. This CDR3 has 13 amino acids. The germline gives CDR1 MNHNY, CDR2 SVGAGI (reference sequence).

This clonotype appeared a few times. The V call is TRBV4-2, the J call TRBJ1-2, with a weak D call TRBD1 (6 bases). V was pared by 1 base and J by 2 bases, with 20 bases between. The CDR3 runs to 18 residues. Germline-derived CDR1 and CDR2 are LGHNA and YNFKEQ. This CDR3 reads CASSQGEQGPGINYGYTF. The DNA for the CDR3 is TGTGCCAGCAGCCAAGGAGAACAGGGTCCTGGTATAAACTATGGCTACACCTTC.

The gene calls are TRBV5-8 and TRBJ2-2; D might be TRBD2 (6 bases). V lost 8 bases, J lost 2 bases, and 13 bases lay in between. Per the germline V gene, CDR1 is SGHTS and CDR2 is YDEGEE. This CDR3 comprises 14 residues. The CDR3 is CARGGTINTGELFF. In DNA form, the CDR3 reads TGTGCCAGGGGAGGCACGATAAACACCGGGGAGCTGTTTTTT.

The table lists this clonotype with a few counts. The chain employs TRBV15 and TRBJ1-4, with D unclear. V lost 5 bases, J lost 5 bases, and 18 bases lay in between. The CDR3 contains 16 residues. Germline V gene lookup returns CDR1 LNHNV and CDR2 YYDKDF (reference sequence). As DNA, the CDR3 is TGTGCCACCAGCCTCGCGGGAAAGGGTTCAAATGAAAAACTGTTTTTT. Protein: CATSLAGKGSNEKLFF.